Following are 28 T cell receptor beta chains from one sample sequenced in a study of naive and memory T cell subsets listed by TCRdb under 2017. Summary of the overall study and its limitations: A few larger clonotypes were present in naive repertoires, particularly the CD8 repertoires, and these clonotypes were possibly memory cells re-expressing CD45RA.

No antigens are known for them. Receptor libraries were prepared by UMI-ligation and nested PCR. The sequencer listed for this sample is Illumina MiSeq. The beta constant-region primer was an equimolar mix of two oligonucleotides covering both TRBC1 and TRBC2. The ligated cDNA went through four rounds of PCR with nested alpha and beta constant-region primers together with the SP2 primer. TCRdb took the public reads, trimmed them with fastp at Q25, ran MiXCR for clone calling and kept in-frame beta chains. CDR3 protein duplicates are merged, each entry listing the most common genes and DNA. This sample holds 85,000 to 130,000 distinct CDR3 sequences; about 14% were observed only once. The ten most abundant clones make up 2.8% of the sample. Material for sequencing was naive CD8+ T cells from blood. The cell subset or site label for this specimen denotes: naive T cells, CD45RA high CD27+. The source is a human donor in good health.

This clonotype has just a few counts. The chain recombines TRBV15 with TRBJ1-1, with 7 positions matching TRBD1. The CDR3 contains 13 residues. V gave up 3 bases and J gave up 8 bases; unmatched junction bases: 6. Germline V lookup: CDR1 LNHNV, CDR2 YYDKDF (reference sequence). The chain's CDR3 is CATSRIQGLEAFF. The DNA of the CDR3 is TGTGCCACCAGCAGGATACAGGGGCTCGAAGCTTTCTTT.

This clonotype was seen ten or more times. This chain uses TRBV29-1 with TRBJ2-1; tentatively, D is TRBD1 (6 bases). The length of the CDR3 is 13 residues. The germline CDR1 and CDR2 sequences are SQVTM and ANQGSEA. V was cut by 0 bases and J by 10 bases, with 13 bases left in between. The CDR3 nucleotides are TGCAGCGTTGAAGATCCTTATGGGACAGAGCAGTTCTTC. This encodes CSVEDPYGTEQFF.

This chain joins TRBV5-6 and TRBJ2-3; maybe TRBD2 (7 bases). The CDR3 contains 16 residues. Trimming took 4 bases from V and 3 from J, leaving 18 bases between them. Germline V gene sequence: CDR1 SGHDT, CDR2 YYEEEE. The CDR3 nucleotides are TGTGCCAGCAGCGTAACTAGCGAGGGGGGTACAGATACGCAGTATTTT. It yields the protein CASSVTSEGGTDTQYF.

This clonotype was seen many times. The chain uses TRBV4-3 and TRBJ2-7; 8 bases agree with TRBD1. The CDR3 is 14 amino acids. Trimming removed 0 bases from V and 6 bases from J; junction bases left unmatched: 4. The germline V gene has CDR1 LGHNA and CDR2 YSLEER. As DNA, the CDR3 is TGCGCCAGCAGCCAAGAAGGGACAGGCAGCGAGCAGTACTTC. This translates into CASSQEGTGSEQYF.

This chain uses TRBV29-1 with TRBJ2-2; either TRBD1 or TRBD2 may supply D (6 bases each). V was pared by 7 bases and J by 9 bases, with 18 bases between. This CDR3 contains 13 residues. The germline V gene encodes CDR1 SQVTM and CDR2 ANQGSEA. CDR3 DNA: TGCAGCGGGCGGGATTCGCAGGGGTGGGAGCTGTTTTTT. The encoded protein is CSGRDSQGWELFF.

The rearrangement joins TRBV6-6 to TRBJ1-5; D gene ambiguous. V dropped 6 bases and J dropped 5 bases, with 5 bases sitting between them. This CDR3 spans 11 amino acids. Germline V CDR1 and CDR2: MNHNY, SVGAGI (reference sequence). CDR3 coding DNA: TGTGCCAGCAGGGTAGATCAGCCCCAGCATTTT. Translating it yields CASRVDQPQHF.

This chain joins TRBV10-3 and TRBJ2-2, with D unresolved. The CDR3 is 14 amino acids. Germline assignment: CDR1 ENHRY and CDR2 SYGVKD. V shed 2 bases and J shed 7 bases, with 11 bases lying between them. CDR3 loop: CAISEPPMDGELFF. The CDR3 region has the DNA TGTGCCATCAGTGAGCCCCCCATGGACGGGGAGCTGTTTTTT.

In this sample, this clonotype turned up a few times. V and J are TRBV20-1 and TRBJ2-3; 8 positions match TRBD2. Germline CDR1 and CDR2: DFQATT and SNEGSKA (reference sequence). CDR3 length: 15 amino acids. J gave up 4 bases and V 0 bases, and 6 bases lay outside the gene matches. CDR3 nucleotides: TGCAGTGCTAGAGATTTACTAGCGGCGGCAGATACGCAGTATTTT. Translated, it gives CSARDLLAAADTQYF.

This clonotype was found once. CDR3 nucleotide sequence: TGTGCCAGTAGTAAAAGGGACAGGGGGGGAGATACGCAGTATTTT. This sequence encodes CASSKRDRGGDTQYF. This sequence joins TRBV19 and TRBJ2-3, with TRBD1 matching over 11 bases. The J segment lost 5 bases and the V segment lost 4 bases, leaving 5 bases of the junction unmatched. The CDR3 loop spans 15 amino acids. The V gene's germline CDR1 is LNHDA and CDR2 SQIVND (reference sequence).

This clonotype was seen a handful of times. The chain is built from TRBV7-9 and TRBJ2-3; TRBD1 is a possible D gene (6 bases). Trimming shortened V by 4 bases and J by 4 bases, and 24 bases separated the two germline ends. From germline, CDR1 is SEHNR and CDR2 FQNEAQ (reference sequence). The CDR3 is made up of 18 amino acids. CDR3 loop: CASSSQHRDNIGSDTQYF. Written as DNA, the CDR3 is TGTGCCAGCAGCTCGCAACACCGGGACAACATAGGGTCAGATACGCAGTATTTT.

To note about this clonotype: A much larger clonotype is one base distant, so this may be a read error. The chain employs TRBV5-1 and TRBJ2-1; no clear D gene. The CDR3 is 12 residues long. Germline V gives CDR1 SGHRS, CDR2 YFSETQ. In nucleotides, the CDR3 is TGCGACAGCAGCTTGGTCCCCAATGAGCAGTTCTTC. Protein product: CDSSLVPNEQFF.

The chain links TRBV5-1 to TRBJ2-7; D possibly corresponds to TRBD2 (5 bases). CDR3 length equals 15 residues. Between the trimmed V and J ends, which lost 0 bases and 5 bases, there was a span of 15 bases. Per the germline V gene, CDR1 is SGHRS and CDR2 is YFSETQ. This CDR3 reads CASSLDQVGVNEQYF. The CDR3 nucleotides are TGCGCCAGCAGCTTGGATCAGGTGGGAGTCAACGAGCAGTACTTC.

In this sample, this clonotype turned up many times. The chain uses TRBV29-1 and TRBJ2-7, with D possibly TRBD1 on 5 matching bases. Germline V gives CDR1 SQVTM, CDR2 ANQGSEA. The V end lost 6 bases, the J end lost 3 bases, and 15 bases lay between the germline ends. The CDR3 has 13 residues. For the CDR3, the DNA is TGCAGCGTCCCTATCCAGGGAAGCTACGAGCAGTACTTC. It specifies CSVPIQGSYEQYF.

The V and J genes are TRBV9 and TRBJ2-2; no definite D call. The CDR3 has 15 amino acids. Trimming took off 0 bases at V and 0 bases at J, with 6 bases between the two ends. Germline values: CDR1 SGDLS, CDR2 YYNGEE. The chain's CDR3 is CASSVGVSNTGELFF. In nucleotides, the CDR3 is TGTGCCAGCAGCGTAGGAGTATCGAACACCGGGGAGCTGTTTTTT.

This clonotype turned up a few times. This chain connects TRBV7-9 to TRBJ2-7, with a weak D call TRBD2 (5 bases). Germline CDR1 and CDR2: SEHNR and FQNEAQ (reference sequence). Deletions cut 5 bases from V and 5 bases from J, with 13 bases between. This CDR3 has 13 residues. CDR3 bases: TGTGCCAGCAGCAACACCCGGGAAGACGAGCAGTACTTC. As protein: CASSNTREDEQYF.

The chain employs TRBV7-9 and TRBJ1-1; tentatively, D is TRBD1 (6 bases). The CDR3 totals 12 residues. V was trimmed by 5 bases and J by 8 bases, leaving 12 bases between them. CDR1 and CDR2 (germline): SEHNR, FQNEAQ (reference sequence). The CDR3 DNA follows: TGTGCCAGCAGCCACGCGGGGGCAGAAGCTTTCTTT. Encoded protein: CASSHAGAEAFF.

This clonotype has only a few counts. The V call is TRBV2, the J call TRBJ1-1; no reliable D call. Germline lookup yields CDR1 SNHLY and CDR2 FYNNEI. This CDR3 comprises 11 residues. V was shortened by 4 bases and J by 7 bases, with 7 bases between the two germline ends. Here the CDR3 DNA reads TGTGCCAGCAGTGGAAGTTATGAAGCTTTCTTT. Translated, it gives CASSGSYEAFF.

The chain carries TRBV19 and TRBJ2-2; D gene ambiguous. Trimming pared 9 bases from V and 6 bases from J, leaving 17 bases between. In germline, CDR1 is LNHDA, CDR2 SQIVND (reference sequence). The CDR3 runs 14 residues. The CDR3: CASDAQEKAGELFF. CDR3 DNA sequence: TGTGCCAGCGACGCGCAAGAGAAGGCCGGGGAGCTGTTTTTT.

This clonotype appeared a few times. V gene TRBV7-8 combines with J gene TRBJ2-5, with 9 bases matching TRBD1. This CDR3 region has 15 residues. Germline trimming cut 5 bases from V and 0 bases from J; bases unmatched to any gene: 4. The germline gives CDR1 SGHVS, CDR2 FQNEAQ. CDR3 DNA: TGTGCCAGCAGCCCCGGACAGGGGTACCAAGAGACCCAGTACTTC. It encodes CASSPGQGYQETQYF.

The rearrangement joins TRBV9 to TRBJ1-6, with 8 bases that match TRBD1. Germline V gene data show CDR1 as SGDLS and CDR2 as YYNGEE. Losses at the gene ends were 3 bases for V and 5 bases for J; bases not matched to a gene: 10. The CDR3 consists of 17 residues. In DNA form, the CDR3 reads TGTGCCAGCAGCGCAACGGGACAGGCAAATAATAATTCACCCCTCCACTTT. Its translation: CASSATGQANNNSPLHF.

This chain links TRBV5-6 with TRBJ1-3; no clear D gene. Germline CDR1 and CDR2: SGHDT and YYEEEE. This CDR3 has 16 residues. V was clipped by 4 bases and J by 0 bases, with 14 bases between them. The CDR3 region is CASSPPGRRSGNTIYF. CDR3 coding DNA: TGTGCCAGCAGCCCTCCGGGCCGACGCTCTGGAAACACCATATATTTT.

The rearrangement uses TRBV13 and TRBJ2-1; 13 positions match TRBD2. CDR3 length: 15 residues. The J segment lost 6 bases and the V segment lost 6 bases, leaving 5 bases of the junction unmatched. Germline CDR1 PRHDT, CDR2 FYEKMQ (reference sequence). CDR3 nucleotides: TGTGCCAGCAGATCGGGACTAGCGGGATTCAATGAGCAGTTCTTC. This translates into CASRSGLAGFNEQFF. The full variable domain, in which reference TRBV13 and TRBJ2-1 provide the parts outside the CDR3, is AAGVIQSPRHLIKEKRETATLKCYPIPRHDTVYWYQQGPGQDPQFLISFYEKMQSDKGSIPDRFSAQQFSDYHSELNMSSLELGDSALYFCASRSGLAGFNEQFFGPGTRLTVL.

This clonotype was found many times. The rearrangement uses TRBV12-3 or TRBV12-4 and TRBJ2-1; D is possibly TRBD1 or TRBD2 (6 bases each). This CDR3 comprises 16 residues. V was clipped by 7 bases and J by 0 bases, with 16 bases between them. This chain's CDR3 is CASTPEGGYSYNEQFF. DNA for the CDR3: TGTGCCAGCACCCCAGAAGGGGGGTACTCCTACAATGAGCAGTTCTTC.

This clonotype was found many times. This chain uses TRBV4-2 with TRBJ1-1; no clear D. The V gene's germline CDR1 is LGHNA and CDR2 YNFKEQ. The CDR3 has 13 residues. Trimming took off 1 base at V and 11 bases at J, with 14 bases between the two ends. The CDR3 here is CASSQGGRLGAFF. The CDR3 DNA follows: TGTGCCAGCAGCCAAGGAGGGCGTCTTGGGGCTTTCTTT.

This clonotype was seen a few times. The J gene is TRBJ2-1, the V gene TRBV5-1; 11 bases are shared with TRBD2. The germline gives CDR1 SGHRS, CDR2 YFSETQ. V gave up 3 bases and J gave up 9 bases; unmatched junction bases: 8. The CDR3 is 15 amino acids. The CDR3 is CASSSQTSGVGEQFF. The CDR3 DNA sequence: TGCGCCAGCAGCTCCCAGACTAGCGGGGTGGGTGAGCAGTTCTTC.

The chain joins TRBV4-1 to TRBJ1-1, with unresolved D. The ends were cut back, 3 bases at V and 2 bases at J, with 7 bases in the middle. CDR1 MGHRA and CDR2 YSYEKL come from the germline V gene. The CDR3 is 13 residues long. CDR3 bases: TGCGCCAGCAGCCAGAGGGTCAACACTGAAGCTTTCTTT. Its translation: CASSQRVNTEAFF.

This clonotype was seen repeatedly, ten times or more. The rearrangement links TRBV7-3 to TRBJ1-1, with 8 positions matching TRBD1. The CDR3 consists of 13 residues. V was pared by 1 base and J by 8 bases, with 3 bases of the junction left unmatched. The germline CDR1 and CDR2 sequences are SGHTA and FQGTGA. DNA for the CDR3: TGTGCCAGCAGCTTAAACAGGGGGGAGGAAGCTTTCTTT. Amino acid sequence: CASSLNRGEEAFF.

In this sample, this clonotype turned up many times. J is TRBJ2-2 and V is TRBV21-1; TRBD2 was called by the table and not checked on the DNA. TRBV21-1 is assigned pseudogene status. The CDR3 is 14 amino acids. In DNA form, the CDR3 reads TGTGCCAGCAGAAGTTCCGGCAGCACCGGGGAGCTGTTTTTT. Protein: CASRSSGSTGELFF.